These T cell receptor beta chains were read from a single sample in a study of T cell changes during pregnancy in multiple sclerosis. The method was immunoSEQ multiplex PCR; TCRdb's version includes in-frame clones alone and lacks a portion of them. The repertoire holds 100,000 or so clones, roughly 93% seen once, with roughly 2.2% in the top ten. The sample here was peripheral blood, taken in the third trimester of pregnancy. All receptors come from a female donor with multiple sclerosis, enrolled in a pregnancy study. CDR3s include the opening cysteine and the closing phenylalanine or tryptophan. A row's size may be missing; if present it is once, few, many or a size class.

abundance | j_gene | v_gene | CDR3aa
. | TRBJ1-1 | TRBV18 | CASSSRDRDTEAFF
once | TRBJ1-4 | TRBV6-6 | CASSYPPRYEKLFF
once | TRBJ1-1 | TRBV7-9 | CASSPPDRVYTEAFF
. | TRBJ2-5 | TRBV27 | CASSPLTSQETQYF
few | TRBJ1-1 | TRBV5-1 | CASKTEPLLNTEAFF
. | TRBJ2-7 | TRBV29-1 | CSVAGLAGDIEQYF
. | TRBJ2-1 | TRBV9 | CASTREPYNEQFF
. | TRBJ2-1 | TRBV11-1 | CASSPRSYNEQFF
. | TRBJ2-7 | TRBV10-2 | CASSVAGGYEQYF
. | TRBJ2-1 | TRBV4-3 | CASSQDRGYNEQFF
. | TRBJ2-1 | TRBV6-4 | CASSRTSYNEQFF
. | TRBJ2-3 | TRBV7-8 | CASSLARFTGGATDTQYF
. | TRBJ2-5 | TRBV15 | CATSRDVEIGQETQYF
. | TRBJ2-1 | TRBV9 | CASSVDPGIYNEQFF
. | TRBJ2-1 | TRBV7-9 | CASSLTPGGSGNEQFF
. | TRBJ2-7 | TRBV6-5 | CASRQGAAVEQYF
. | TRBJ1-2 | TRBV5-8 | CASSFGTGTGYTF
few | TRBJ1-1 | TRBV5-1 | CASSLWSGLNTEAFF
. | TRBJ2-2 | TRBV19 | CASSFSRGTGELFF
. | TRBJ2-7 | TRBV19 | CASSIRTSGRSSYEQYF
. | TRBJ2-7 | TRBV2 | CASSEFLAGMGEQYF
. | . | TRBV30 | CAWISGINEQYF